This T cell receptor (beta chain) is from a study of T-cell reconstitution after alpha-beta-depleted transplantation in children. TCRbeta library construction was performed incorporating unique molecular identifiers. Via MiXCR, TCRdb re-called the PCR reads, giving one row per CDR3 protein. The sample gives around 490,000 distinct CDR3 sequences, more than 9.5% of which show up once; 12% to 15% is in the top ten. The sample holds a few counts of this clonotype. This specimen was PBMCs, mostly from graft donor cells, taken 180 days after TCRalphabeta/CD19-depleted stem cell transplant. The source is a female patient aged 2-15 years who had a stem cell transplant for aplastic anemia, so the T cells may come from the graft donor.

CDR3 sequence reads: CASSLGLVDTEAFF. CDR3 DNA sequence: TGTGCCAGCAGCTTGGGGTTGGTGGACACTGAAGCTTTCTTT. The gene calls are TRBV5-5 and TRBJ1-1, with no clear D. V was cut by 0 bases and J by 3 bases, with 9 bases left in between. This CDR3 has 14 amino acids. CDR1 is SGHKS, CDR2 YYEKEE, per germline (reference sequence).